The 15 T cell receptor beta chains reported below all come from one sample, sequenced in a study of blood T cells in healthy people across ages. PCR was performed a second time for 7 to 11 cycles using a sample-barcoded 5' primer and a J-beta primer mix. TCRdb itself ran the 5' RACE reads through MiXCR, one entry per CDR3 protein. The sample holds 450,000 to 700,000 distinct CDR3 sequences, 25% to 30% seen once. Sequencing was performed on blood. The receptor source for this set is a woman aged 70 to 79 in good health.

The J gene is TRBJ2-7, the V gene TRBV7-2; 10 bases align to TRBD2. Germline V gene sequence: CDR1 SGHTA, CDR2 FQGNSA. There are 16 residues in the CDR3. V lost 3 bases to trimming and J lost 5 bases; unmatched junction nucleotides: 10. Here the CDR3 DNA reads TGTGCCAGCAGCTTGAATATCGGGCTAGCGGGAGACGAGCAGTACTTC. It codes for CASSLNIGLAGDEQYF.

The rearrangement uses TRBV5-1 and TRBJ2-7, with TRBD1 matching over 10 bases. Germline trimming cut 4 bases from V and 5 bases from J; bases unmatched to any gene: 6. The CDR3 runs 14 residues. Germline values: CDR1 SGHRS, CDR2 YFSETQ. The CDR3 bases are TGCGCCAGCAGCAACCGACAGGGGGCGGACGAGCAGTACTTC. Protein: CASSNRQGADEQYF.

This clonotype was found a few times. The rearrangement links TRBV7-8 to TRBJ1-2, with D perhaps matching TRBD1 (5 bases). There are 13 residues in the CDR3. V was pared by 4 bases and J by 4 bases, with 10 bases between. In germline, CDR1 is SGHVS, CDR2 FQNEAQ. The CDR3 spells CASSSNQGYGYTF. CDR3 nucleotide sequence: TGTGCCAGCAGCTCGAATCAGGGCTATGGCTACACCTTC.

The chain uses TRBV7-2 and TRBJ1-2, with TRBD1 matching over 8 bases. The V gene's germline CDR1 is SGHTA and CDR2 FQGNSA. This CDR3 contains 13 residues. J gave up 9 bases and V 6 bases, and 9 bases lay outside the gene matches. In DNA, the CDR3 is TGTGCCAGCAGTCCTAAAGGACAGGGTAGCTACACCTTC. This translates into CASSPKGQGSYTF. Variable domain in full (rest from reference TRBV7-2 and TRBJ1-2): GAGVSQSPSNKVTEKGKDVELRCDPISGHTALYWYRQSLGQGLEFLIYFQGNSAPDKSGLPSDRFSAERTGGSVSTLTIQRTQQEDSAVYLCASSPKGQGSYTFGSGTRLTVV.

This sequence joins TRBV3-1 and TRBJ2-5, with D possibly TRBD1 on 6 matching bases. The CDR3 contains 14 residues. Between the trimmed V and J ends, which lost 6 bases and 5 bases, there was a span of 16 bases. Germline loops: CDR1 LGHDT, CDR2 YNNKEL (reference sequence). CDR3 amino acids: CASRTQGFGETQYF. CDR3 DNA sequence: TGTGCCAGCAGGACCCAGGGGTTTGGGGAGACCCAGTACTTC.

CDR3 in amino acids: CASSYSNTDGYTF. The CDR3 DNA follows: TGTGCCAGCAGTTACTCTAACACTGATGGCTACACCTTC. This chain joins TRBV6-2 or TRBV6-3 and TRBJ1-2; D is unclear. CDR3 length: 13 residues. Between the trimmed V and J ends, which lost 0 bases and 6 bases, there was a span of 8 bases. Germline CDR1 reads MNHEY; CDR2 reads SVGEGT.

This clonotype appeared a few times. This chain joins TRBV15 and TRBJ2-5, with TRBD1 as a possible D gene (6 bases). V gave up 0 bases and J gave up 4 bases, with 15 bases separating them. Germline loops: CDR1 LNHNV, CDR2 YYDKDF (reference sequence). The CDR3 has 16 residues. The CDR3 DNA is TGTGCCACCAGCAGAGAAGGGTGGGGACACAGAGAGACCCAGTACTTC. Protein: CATSREGWGHRETQYF.

J is TRBJ2-5 and V is TRBV6-2 or TRBV6-3; perhaps TRBD1 as D (6 bases). The J call may be faulty, since TRBJ2-1 better matches the DNA end. Germline V lookup: CDR1 MNHEY, CDR2 SVGEGT. This CDR3 region has 16 residues. CDR3 DNA sequence: TGTGCCAGCAGACCGGGACAAGCCGTCTCCTACAATGAGCAGTTCTTC. Its translation is CASRPGQAVSYNEQFF.

This clonotype has only a few counts. The chain combines TRBV5-5 with TRBJ2-5; 9 bases line up with TRBD1. J was trimmed by 5 bases and V by 4 bases; bases with no gene match: 12. The germline gives CDR1 SGHKS, CDR2 YYEKEE (reference sequence). This CDR3 region has 16 residues. The CDR3 DNA follows: TGTGCCAGCAGCCCGACATCAACCGGACAGGGGGAGACCCAGTACTTC. As protein: CASSPTSTGQGETQYF.

The genes are TRBV5-1 and TRBJ1-1; maybe TRBD1 (5 bases). Germline V gene lookup returns CDR1 SGHRS and CDR2 YFSETQ. This CDR3 spans 14 amino acids. Between the trimmed V and J ends, which lost 4 bases and 2 bases, there was a span of 12 bases. This CDR3 reads CASSAGTSNTEAFF. CDR3 nucleotides: TGCGCCAGCAGCGCAGGGACCTCAAACACTGAAGCTTTCTTT.

This clonotype occurred a few times. The gene calls are TRBV30 and TRBJ1-2; 8 nucleotides align to TRBD1. The V gene's germline CDR1 is GTSNPN and CDR2 SVGIG (reference sequence). The length of the CDR3 is 14 residues. V trimming: 0 bases; J trimming: 7 bases; junction bases outside the gene matches: 7. The DNA for the CDR3 is TGTGCCTGGAGTGTATATCAGGGGGCGCGTGGCTACACCTTC. Amino acids: CAWSVYQGARGYTF.

Concerning this clonotype itself: Mismatch with germline at one junction end may stem from a read error. The chain is built from TRBV4-1 and TRBJ1-4; no clear D. The CDR3 has 17 amino acids. Germline CDR1 and CDR2: MGHRA and YSYEKL. CDR3 sequence (DNA): TGCGTCAGCAGCCAAGATGCGGAAGGACGGACTCTTGAAAAACTGTTTTTT. Translated: CVSSQDAEGRTLEKLFF.

This clonotype has more than one count but fewer than ten. This chain joins TRBV29-1 and TRBJ2-3; 15 bases match TRBD2. The CDR3 loop spans 15 amino acids. After removal of 6 bases from V and 3 bases from J, the junction contained 4 bases not matched to a gene. CDR1 is SQVTM and CDR2 is ANQGSEA in the germline V gene. This CDR3 is CSVAGTSGGTDTQYF. The DNA for the CDR3 is TGCAGCGTAGCCGGGACTAGCGGGGGGACAGATACGCAGTATTTT.

The genes are TRBV9 and TRBJ2-1; D call uncertain. Trimming stripped 2 bases from V and 1 base from J, with 10 bases between. Germline CDR1 is SGDLS and CDR2 is YYNGEE. The CDR3 extends over 15 amino acids. CDR3 coding DNA: TGTGCCAGCAGCGTTCGCGATGGGTCCTACAATGAGCAGTTCTTC. It encodes CASSVRDGSYNEQFF.

For the CDR3, the DNA is TGTGCCAGCAGTTTATATCTCCCCGGGGGGACAGGGAACAATGAGCAGTTCTTC. Residues: CASSLYLPGGTGNNEQFF. The V gene is TRBV28, the J gene TRBJ2-1, with 9 bases lining up with TRBD1. Germline V CDR1 and CDR2: MDHEN, SYDVKM. The J segment lost 5 bases and the V segment lost 1 base, leaving 12 bases of the junction unmatched. The CDR3 sequence is 18 residues long.